The source of this T cell receptor (beta chain) is a study of beta chain features in type 1 diabetes. On this clone itself: Its antigen is unknown.

The investigators reverse transcribed all of the isolated RNA, so they sequenced expressed TCRB transcripts. The average output of naive, central memory and regulatory T cell samples was about 3.3 million reads. Produced via immunoSEQ multiplex PCR; TCRdb's table is partial and in-frame only. The table lists some 63,000 clones, approximately 59% of them singletons, with 2.2% in the top ten. Study-wide results and limits: There was no resolution here of whether HLA type influences TCRB rearrangement. There were fewer insertions and more deletions at the VDJ junctions of type 1 diabetes patients. Any PCR bias toward short templates would affect both groups alike.

This receptor was taken from a woman aged 18-35 years in good health. What was sequenced was Tregs from blood.

CDR3: CASSLWTARAGELFF. The CDR3 DNA reads as TGCGCCAGCAGCCTATGGACAGCCAGGGCCGGGGAGCTGTTTTTT. The chain carries TRBV5-1 and TRBJ2-2; the D gene is possibly TRBD1 (6 bases). This CDR3 spans 15 amino acids. Germline V lookup: CDR1 SGHRS, CDR2 YFSETQ. The V end was cut by 4 bases, the J end by 6 bases, with 16 bases between.